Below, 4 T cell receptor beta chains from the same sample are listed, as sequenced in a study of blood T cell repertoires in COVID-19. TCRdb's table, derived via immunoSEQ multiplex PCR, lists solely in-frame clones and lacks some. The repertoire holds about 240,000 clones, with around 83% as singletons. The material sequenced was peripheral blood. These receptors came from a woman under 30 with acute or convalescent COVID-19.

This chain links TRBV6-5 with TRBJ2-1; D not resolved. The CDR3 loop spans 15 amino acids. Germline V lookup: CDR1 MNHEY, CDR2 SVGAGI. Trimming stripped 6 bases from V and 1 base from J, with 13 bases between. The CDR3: CASSYLDGSYNEQFF. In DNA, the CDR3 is TGTGCCAGCAGCTACCTCGACGGGTCCTACAATGAGCAGTTCTTC.

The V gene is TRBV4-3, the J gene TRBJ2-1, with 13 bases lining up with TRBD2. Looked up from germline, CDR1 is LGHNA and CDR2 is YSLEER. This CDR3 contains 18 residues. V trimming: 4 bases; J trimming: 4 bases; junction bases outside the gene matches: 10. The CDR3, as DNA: TGCGCCAGCAGCCCTTCAAGGACTAGCGGGAGTCTGTACAATGAGCAGTTCTTC. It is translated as CASSPSRTSGSLYNEQFF.

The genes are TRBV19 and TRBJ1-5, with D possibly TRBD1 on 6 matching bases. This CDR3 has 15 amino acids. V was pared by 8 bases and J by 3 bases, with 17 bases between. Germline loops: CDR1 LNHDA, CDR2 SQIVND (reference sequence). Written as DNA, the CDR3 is TGTGCCAGTTCCCGACAGGCCCGAATCAATCAGCCCCAGCATTTT. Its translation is CASSRQARINQPQHF.

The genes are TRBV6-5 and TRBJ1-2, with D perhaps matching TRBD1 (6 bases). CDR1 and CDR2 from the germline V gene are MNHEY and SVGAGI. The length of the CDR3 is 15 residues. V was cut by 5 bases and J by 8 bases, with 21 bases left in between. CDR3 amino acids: CASSPGYHRDQGYTF. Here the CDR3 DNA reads TGTGCCAGCAGTCCAGGGTACCACAGGGATCAAGGCTACACCTTC.